This section outlines one T cell receptor beta chain sequence together with its context. Followed longitudinally, the Seattle patients had been enrolled during active infection. CDR1 and CDR2 from the germline V gene are SGHNT and YYREEE (reference sequence). This CDR3 is 16 amino acids long. V was pared by 0 bases and J by 3 bases, with 8 bases of the junction left unmatched. This sample was included in a study of blood T cell repertoires in COVID-19. Sequencing used immunoSEQ multiplex PCR; TCRdb keeps in-frame clones, though not all of them. The data contain over 450,000 clones, around nine tenths of them seen just once; the ten biggest clones take up about 8.2%.

This clonotype was obtained from a woman aged 45 to 65 with COVID-19, enrolled during active disease. The V and J genes are TRBV5-4 and TRBJ2-7; TRBD2 agrees at 8 bases. The sequencing input was peripheral blood. The CDR3 DNA follows: TGTGCCAGCAGCTTGGCCGGGACTAGTGGGGTCTACGAGCAGTACTTC. This codes for CASSLAGTSGVYEQYF.